Below, one TCR beta chain is given with its context. Which antigen it targets is not known. No base quality information exists; no much larger clone differs at one position. The library was prepared using the immunoSEQ multiplex PCR assay. TCRdb carries this immuneACCESS record with in-frame sequences only. Its versions omit some clonotypes, under half of them owing to an unresolved V gene in the studies checked, with the rest unexplained. This sample has 99,000 or so clones in its table, and approximately 95% of those were observed once. The ten largest clonotypes hold 0.99% of the sample. This sample was taken from a study of T cell changes during pregnancy in multiple sclerosis (dated by TCRdb to about 2019). At the level of the whole study: Changes in the T cell repertoire over the course of pregnancy were examined in this study in women with multiple sclerosis.

The specimen was peripheral blood, collected after pregnancy. This TCR derives from a female donor with multiple sclerosis, enrolled in a pregnancy study.

The CDR3 sequence is CASSYSPGLSTDTQYF. Here is the DNA: TGTGCCAGCAGTTACTCCCCCGGACTGAGCACAGATACGCAGTATTTT. In this chain, TRBV6-5 is recombined with TRBJ2-3; 5 matching bases give a weak D call of TRBD2. Measured from the cysteine to the phenylalanine, the CDR3 is 16 residues long. The DNA shown is the 48-base CDR3, in frame from base 1. The germline V gene provides CDR1 MNHEY and CDR2 SVGAGI. The germline ends are 10 bases apart after V is trimmed by 0 bases and J by 0 bases.